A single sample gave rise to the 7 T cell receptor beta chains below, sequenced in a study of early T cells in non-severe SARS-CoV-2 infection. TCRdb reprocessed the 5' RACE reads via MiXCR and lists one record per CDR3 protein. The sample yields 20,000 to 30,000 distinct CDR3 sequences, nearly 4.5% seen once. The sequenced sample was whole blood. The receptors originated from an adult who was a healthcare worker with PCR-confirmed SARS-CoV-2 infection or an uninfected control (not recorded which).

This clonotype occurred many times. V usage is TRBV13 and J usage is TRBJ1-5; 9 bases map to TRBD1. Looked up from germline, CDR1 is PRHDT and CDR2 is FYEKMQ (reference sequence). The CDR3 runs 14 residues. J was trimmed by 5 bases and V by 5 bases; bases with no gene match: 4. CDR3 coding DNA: TGTGCCAGCAGCCTCGGGACAGGGTATCAGCCCCAGCATTTT. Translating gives CASSLGTGYQPQHF.

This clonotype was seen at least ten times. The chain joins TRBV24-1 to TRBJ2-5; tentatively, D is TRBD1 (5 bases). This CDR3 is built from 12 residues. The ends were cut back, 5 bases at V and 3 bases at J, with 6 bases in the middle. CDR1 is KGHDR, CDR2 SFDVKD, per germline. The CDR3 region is CATSGREETQYF. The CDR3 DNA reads TGTGCCACCAGTGGCAGGGAAGAGACCCAGTACTTC.

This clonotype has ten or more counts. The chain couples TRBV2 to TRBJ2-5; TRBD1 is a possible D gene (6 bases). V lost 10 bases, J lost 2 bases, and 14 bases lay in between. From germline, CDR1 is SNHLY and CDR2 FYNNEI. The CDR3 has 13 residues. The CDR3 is CATPSGQQETQYF. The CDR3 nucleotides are TGTGCCACCCCCTCGGGACAACAAGAGACCCAGTACTTC.

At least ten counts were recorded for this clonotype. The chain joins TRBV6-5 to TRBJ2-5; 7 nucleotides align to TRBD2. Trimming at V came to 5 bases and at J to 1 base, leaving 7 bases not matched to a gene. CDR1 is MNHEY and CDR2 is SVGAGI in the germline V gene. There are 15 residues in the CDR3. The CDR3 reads CASSIRTRSQETQYF. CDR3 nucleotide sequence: TGTGCCAGCAGTATACGGACTAGGTCCCAAGAGACCCAGTACTTC.

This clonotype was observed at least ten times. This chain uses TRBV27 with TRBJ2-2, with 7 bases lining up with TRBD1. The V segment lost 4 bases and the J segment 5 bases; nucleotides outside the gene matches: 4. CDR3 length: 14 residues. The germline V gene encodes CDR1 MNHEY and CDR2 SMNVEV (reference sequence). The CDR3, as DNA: TGTGCCAGCAGTTATAACAGGGGTACCGGGGAGCTGTTTTTT. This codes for CASSYNRGTGELFF.

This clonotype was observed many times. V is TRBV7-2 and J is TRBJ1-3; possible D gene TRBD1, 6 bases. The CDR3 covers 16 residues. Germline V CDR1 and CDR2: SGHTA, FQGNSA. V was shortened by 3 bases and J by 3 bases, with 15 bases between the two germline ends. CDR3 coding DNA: TGTGCCAGCAGCTTGTCCCCAGGGGCTATTGGAAACACCATATATTTT. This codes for CASSLSPGAIGNTIYF.

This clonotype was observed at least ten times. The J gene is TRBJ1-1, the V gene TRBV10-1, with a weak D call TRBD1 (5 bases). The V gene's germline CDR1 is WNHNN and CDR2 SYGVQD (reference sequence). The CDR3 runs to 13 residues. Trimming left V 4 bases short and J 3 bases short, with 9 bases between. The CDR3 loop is CASSATGDTEAFF. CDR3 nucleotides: TGCGCCAGCAGTGCGACGGGGGACACTGAAGCTTTCTTT.